This T cell receptor beta chain was profiled in a study of cytotoxic CD8 clonotypes in ibrutinib-treated CLL. The length of the CDR3 is 13 residues. Trimming at V came to 8 bases and at J to 0 bases, leaving 2 bases not matched to a gene. CDR1 and CDR2 (germline): MDHEN, SYDVKM. Profiled with immunoSEQ multiplex PCR; TCRdb holds only in-frame clones, not every one. The sample carries some 140,000 clones, approximately 90% recorded once. The receptor comes from a human donor with chronic lymphocytic leukemia. The sample in question was PBMCs, obtained after 12 months of ibrutinib treatment. This chain links TRBV28 with TRBJ2-3, with 7 bases matching TRBD2. The CDR3 DNA sequence: TGTGCCAGCCGGGAGGTAAGCACAGATACGCAGTATTTT. Protein sequence: CASREVSTDTQYF.